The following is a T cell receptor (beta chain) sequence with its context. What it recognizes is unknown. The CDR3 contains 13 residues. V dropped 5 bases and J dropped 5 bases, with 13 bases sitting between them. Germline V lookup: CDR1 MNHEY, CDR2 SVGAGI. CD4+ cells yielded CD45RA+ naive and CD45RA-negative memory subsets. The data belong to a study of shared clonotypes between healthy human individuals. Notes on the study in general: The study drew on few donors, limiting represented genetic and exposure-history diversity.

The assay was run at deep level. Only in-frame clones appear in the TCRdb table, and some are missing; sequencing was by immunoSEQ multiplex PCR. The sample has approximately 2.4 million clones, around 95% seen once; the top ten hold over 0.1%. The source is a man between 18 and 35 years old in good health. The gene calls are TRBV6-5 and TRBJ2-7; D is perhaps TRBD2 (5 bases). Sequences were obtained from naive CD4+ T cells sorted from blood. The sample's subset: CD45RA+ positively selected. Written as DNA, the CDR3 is TGTGCCAGCAGTCCGGACTGGTCTAACGAGCAGTACTTC. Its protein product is CASSPDWSNEQYF.